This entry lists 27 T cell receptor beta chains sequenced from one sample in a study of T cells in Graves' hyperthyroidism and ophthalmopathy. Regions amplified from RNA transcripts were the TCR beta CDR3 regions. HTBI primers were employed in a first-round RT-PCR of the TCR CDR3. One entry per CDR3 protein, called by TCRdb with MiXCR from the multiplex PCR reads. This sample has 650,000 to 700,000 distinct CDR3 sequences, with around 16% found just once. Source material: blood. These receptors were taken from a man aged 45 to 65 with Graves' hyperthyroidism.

The CDR3 coding sequence is TGCAGCGTTACAGGAACCGGGGAGCTGTTTTTT. It specifies CSVTGTGELFF. The J gene is TRBJ2-2, the V gene TRBV29-1; possible D gene TRBD1, 5 bases. Trimming removed 5 bases from V and 5 bases from J, with 6 bases in between. The germline gives CDR1 SQVTM, CDR2 ANQGSEA. The CDR3 totals 11 residues.

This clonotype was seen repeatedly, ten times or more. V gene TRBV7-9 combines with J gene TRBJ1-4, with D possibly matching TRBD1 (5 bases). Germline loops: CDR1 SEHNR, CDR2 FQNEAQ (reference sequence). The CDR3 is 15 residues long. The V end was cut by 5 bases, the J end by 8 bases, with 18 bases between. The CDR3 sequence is CASSHTGGADEKLFF. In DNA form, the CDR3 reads TGTGCCAGCAGCCACACAGGAGGTGCTGACGAAAAACTGTTTTTT.

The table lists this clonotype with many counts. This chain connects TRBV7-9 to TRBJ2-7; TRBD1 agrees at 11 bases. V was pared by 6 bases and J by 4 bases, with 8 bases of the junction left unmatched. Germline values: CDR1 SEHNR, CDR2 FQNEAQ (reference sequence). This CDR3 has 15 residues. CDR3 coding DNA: TGTGCCAGCAGGGGGGGACAGGGGGAAACGTACGAGCAGTACTTC. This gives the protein CASRGGQGETYEQYF.

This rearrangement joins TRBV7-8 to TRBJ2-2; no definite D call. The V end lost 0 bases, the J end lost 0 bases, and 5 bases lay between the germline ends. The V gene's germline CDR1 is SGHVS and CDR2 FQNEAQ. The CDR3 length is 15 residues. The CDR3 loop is CASSLARSNTGELFF. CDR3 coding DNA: TGTGCCAGCAGCTTAGCCAGGTCGAACACCGGGGAGCTGTTTTTT.

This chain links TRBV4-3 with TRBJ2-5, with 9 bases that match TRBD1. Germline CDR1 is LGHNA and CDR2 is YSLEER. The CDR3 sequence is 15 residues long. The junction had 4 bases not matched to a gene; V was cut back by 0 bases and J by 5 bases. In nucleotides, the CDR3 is TGCGCCAGCAGCCAAGAAACAGGGGGCTGGGAGACCCAGTACTTC. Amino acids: CASSQETGGWETQYF.

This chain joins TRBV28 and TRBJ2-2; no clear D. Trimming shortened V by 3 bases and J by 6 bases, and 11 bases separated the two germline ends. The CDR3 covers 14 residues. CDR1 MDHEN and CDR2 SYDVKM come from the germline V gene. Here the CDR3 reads CASSFIEFPGELFF. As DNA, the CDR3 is TGTGCCAGCAGTTTCATAGAATTTCCCGGGGAGCTGTTTTTT.

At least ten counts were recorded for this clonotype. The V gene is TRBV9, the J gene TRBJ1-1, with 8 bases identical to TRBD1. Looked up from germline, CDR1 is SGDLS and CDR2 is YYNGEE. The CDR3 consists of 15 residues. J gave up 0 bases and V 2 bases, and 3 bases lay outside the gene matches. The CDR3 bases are TGTGCCAGCAGCGTTACGGGACAGGTGAACACTGAAGCTTTCTTT. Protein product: CASSVTGQVNTEAFF.

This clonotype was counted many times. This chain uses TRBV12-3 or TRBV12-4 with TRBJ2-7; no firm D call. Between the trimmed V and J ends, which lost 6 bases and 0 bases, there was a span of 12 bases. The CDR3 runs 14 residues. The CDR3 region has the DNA TGTGCCAGCAGCTCGACACCCCACTCCTACGAGCAGTACTTC. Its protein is CASSSTPHSYEQYF.

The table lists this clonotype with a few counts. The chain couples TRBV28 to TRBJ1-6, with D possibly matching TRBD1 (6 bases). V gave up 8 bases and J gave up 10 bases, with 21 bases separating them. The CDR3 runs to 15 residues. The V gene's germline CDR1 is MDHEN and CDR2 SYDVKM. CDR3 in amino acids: CASFSTYRVGSPLHF. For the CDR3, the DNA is TGTGCCAGCTTTTCGACATACAGGGTTGGGTCACCCCTCCACTTT.

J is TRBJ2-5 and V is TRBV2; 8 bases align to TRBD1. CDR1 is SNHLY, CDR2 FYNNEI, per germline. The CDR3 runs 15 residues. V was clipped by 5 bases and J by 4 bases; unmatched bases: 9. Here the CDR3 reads CASSRQGRQAETQYF. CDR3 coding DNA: TGTGCCAGCAGTAGACAGGGGCGGCAAGCAGAGACCCAGTACTTC.

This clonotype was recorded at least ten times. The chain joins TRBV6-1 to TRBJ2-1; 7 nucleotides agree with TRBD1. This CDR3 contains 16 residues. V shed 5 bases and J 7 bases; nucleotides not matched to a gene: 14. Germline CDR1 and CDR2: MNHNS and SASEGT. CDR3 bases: TGTGCCAGCAGTCCCCCTCGACAGGGTTCCCCTAATGAGCAGTTCTTC. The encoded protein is CASSPPRQGSPNEQFF.

The CDR3 bases are TGCAGTGCTGACAAACTAGCGGGGGCAATCAATGAGCAGTTCTTC. This encodes CSADKLAGAINEQFF. V gene TRBV20-1 combines with J gene TRBJ2-1; TRBD2 aligns across 11 bases. The CDR3 loop spans 15 amino acids. Trimming removed 5 bases from V and 6 bases from J; junction bases left unmatched: 9. Germline lookup yields CDR1 DFQATT and CDR2 SNEGSKA (reference sequence).

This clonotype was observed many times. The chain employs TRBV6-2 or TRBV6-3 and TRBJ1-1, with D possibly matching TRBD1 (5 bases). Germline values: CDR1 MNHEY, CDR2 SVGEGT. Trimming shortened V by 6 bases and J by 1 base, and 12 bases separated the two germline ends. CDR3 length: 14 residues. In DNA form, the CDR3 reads TGTGCCAGCAGAAACCAGGGAGAGAACACTGAAGCTTTCTTT. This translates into CASRNQGENTEAFF.

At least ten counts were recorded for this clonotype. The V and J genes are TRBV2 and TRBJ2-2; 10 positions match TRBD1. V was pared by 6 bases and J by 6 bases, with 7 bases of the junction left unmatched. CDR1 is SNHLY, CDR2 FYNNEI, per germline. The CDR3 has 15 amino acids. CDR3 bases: TGTGCCAGCAGACCCGGGACAGGGGAGTCCGGGGAGCTGTTTTTT. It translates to CASRPGTGESGELFF.

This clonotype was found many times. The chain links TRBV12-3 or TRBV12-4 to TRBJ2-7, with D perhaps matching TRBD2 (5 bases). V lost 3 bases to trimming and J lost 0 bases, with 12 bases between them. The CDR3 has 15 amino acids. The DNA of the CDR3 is TGTGCCAGCAGTTTCGTAGCGCTCCTCTCCTACGAGCAGTACTTC. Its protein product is CASSFVALLSYEQYF.

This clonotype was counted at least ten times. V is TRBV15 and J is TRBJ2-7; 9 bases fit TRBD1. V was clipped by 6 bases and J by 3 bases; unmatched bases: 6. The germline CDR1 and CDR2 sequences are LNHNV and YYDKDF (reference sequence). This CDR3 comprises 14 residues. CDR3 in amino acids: CATRRGQGFYEQYF. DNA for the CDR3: TGTGCCACCAGAAGGGGACAGGGTTTCTACGAGCAGTACTTC.

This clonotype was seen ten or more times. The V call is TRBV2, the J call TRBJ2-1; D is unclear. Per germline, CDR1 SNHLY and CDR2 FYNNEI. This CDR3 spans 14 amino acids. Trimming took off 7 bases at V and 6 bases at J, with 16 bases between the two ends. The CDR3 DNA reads TGTGCCAGCATTCCGGTAACGCCAGGCAATGAGCAGTTCTTC. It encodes CASIPVTPGNEQFF.

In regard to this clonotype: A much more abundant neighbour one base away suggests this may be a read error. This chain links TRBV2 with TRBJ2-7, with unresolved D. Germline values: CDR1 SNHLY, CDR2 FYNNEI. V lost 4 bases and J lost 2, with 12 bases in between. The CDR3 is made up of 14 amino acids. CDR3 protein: CASSGIRQTYEQYF. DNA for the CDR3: TGTGCCAGCAGTGGAATTCGGCAGACCTACGAGCAGTACTTC.

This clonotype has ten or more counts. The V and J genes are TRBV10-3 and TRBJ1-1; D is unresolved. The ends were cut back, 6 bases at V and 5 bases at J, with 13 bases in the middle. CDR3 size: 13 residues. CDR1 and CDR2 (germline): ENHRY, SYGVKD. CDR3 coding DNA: TGTGCCATCAGGGACCGGGAGGAGACTGAAGCTTTCTTT. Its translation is CAIRDREETEAFF.

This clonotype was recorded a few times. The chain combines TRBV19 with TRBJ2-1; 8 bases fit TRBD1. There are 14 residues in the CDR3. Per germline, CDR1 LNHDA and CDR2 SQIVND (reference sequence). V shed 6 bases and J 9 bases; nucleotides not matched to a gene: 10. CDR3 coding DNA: TGTGCCAGTAGCCGCGGACAGGGACTGGTTGAGCAGTTCTTC. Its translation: CASSRGQGLVEQFF.

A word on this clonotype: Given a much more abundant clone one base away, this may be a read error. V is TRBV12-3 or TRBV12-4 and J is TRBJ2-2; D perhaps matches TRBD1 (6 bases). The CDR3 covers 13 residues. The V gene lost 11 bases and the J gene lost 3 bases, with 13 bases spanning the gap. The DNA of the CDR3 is TGTGCCTCCAGGGGCCGGTACACCGGGGAGCTGTTTTTT. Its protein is CASRGRYTGELFF.

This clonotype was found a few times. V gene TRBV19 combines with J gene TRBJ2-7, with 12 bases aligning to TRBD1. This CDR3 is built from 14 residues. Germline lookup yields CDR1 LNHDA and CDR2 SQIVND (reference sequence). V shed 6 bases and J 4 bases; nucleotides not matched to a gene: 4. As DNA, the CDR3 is TGTGCCAGTAGCAAGGGACAGGGGGCTTACGAGCAGTACTTC. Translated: CASSKGQGAYEQYF.

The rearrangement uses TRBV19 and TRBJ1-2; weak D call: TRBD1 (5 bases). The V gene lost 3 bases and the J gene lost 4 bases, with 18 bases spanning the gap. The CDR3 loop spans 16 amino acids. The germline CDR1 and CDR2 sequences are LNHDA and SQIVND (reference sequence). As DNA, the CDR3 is TGTGCCAGTAGTATCAAGGGGATCCTTATCACCTATGGCTACACCTTC. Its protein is CASSIKGILITYGYTF.

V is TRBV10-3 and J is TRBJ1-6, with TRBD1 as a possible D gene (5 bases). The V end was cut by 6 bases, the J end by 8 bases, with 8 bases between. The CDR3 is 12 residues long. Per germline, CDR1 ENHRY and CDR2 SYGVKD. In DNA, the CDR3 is TGTGCCATCAGGACAGCGGATTCACCCCTCCACTTT. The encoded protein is CAIRTADSPLHF.

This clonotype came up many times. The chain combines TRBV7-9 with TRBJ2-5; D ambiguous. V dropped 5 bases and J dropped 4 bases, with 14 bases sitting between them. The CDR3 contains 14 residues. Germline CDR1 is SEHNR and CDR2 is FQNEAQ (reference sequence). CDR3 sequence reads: CASSRRWAAETQYF. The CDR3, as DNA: TGTGCCAGCAGCAGGCGTTGGGCCGCAGAGACCCAGTACTTC.

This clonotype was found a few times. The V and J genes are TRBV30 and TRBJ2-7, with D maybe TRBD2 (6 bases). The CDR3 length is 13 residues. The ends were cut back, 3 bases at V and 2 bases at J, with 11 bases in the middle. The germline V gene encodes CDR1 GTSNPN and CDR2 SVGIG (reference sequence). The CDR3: CAWRRRGAYEQYF. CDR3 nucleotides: TGTGCCTGGAGAAGGCGGGGAGCCTACGAGCAGTACTTC. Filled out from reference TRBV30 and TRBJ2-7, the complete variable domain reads SQTIHQWPATLVQPVGSPLSLECTVEGTSNPNLYWYRQAAGRGLQLLFYSVGIGQISSEVPQNLSASRPQDRQFILSSKKLLLSDSGFYLCAWRRRGAYEQYFGPGTRLTVT.

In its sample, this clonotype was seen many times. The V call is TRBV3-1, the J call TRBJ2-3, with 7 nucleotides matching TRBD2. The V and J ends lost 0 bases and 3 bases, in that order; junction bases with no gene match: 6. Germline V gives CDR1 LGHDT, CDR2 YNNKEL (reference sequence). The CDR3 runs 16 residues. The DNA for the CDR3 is TGTGCCAGCAGCCAAGACGGCGGGAGAGTGACAGATACGCAGTATTTT. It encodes CASSQDGGRVTDTQYF.